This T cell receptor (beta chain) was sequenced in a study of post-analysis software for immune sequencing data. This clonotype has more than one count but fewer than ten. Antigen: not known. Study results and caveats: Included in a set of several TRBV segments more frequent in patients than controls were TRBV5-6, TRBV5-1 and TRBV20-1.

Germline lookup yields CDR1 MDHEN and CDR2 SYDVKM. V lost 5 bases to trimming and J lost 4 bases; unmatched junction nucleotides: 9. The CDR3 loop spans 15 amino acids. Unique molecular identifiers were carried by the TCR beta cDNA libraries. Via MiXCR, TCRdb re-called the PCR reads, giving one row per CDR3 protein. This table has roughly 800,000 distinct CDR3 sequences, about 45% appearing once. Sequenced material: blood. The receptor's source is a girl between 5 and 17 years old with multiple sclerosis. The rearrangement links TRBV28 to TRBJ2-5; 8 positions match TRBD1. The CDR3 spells CASSPRRGHPETQYF. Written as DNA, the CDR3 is TGTGCCAGCAGTCCGCGCAGGGGGCACCCAGAGACCCAGTACTTC.